These 21 T cell receptor beta chains came from one sample sequenced in a study of shared clonotypes between healthy human individuals. Sequencing was performed with immunoSEQ multiplex PCR; in TCRdb, only in-frame clones are kept and a portion is missing. The table lists 2 million to 3 million clones, roughly 93% of them singletons. Input material: naive CD4+ T cells from PBMCs. Indicated subset: CD45RA+ positively selected. These receptors all stem from a young man in good health. Some clones in this sample may be carry-over from other donors' samples.

The V and J genes are TRBV2 and TRBJ2-3; D unresolved. The CDR3 sequence is 13 residues long. The V gene's germline CDR1 is SNHLY and CDR2 FYNNEI. With 6 bases removed from V and 6 bases from J, the gap between germline ends came to 13 bases. The CDR3 here is CASSGPGRDTQYF. The DNA of the CDR3 is TGTGCCAGCAGCGGACCTGGTCGGGATACGCAGTATTTT.

The chain uses TRBV18 and TRBJ1-4, with 7 bases aligning to TRBD1. V shed 6 bases, J shed 10 bases, and the junction held 20 bases outside the gene matches. Germline V lookup: CDR1 KGHSH, CDR2 LQKENI. The CDR3 totals 17 residues. The CDR3 DNA reads as TGTGCCAGCTCGGTCATAACCGGAAAAACAGGGGCGGTAAAACTGTTTTTT. It is translated as CASSVITGKTGAVKLFF.

The chain has TRBV29-1 and TRBJ2-5, with TRBD2 as a possible D gene (6 bases). The germline gives CDR1 SQVTM, CDR2 ANQGSEA. V was cut by 5 bases and J by 5 bases, with 15 bases left in between. The length of the CDR3 is 13 residues. As DNA, the CDR3 is TGCAGCGTTCACCGCGGGGTAGAGGAGACCCAGTACTTC. It encodes CSVHRGVEETQYF.

The V call is TRBV28, the J call TRBJ1-2; D ambiguous. Germline V gene lookup returns CDR1 MDHEN and CDR2 SYDVKM. The CDR3 spans 14 residues. Trimming stripped 8 bases from V and 11 bases from J, with 24 bases between. The CDR3 DNA sequence: TGTGCCAGCCTTAGTCCCGGCTCCTTGGACCGGTACACCTTC. It is translated as CASLSPGSLDRYTF.

The rearrangement links TRBV29-1 to TRBJ2-5; D possibly corresponds to TRBD2 (6 bases). Germline V CDR1 and CDR2: SQVTM, ANQGSEA. CDR3 length: 13 residues. In DNA, the CDR3 is TGCACCTCACTAAAGGAGGAGGGCGGGGCCCAGTACTTC. Amino acids: CTSLKEEGGAQYF.

The gene calls are TRBV12-5 and TRBJ2-3; D ambiguous. Germline V gives CDR1 LGHNT, CDR2 FRNRAP. The CDR3 length is 12 residues. Deletions cut 5 bases from V and 3 bases from J, with 6 bases between. The CDR3 spells CASGALTDTQYF. The DNA of the CDR3 is TGTGCTAGTGGTGCCCTGACAGATACGCAGTATTTT.

This clone was detected once. The chain carries TRBV30 and TRBJ2-7; D is uncertain. This CDR3 spans 12 amino acids. V was shortened by 0 bases and J by 6 bases, with 9 bases between the two germline ends. Germline V gene sequence: CDR1 GTSNPN, CDR2 SVGIG (reference sequence). The CDR3 protein is CAWSVDGSEQYF. The CDR3 nucleotides read TGTGCCTGGAGTGTAGACGGGTCCGAGCAGTACTTC.

CDR3 loop: CASSRPAPSGNTIYF. CDR3 sequence (DNA): TGTGCCAGCTCACGCCCGGCTCCCTCTGGAAACACCATATATTTT. The chain carries TRBV18 and TRBJ1-3; unclear D gene. Germline-derived CDR1 and CDR2 are KGHSH and LQKENI. Trimming shortened V by 4 bases and J by 0 bases, and 10 bases separated the two germline ends. The CDR3 totals 15 residues.

Of note for this clone: The same CDR3 is also encoded by other DNA sequences in this sample. The chain has TRBV7-9 and TRBJ2-5; a possible D gene is TRBD1 (6 bases). Germline V lookup: CDR1 SEHNR, CDR2 FQNEAQ (reference sequence). CDR3 size: 13 residues. V was pared by 3 bases and J by 3 bases, with 8 bases between. The CDR3 DNA follows: TGTGCCAGCAGCTTCAGGGGCGAAGAGACCCAGTACTTC. This sequence encodes CASSFRGEETQYF.

The rearrangement uses TRBV9 and TRBJ2-7; the D gene is possibly TRBD2 (6 bases). Trimming removed 0 bases at V and 3 bases at J, with 16 bases between. This CDR3 is built from 16 residues. Germline V gene sequence: CDR1 SGDLS, CDR2 YYNGEE. CDR3 nucleotides: TGTGCCAGCAGCGTAGGGCCGGGAGCGGAACTCTACGAGCAGTACTTC. Translating gives CASSVGPGAELYEQYF.

This clone was found once. This chain uses TRBV7-9 with TRBJ1-2; a weak D match, TRBD1 (6 bases). V lost 4 bases to trimming and J lost 6 bases, with 12 bases between them. This CDR3 spans 13 amino acids. Germline V gene data show CDR1 as SEHNR and CDR2 as FQNEAQ (reference sequence). The CDR3 sequence is CASSSQGSNGYTF. The DNA of the CDR3 is TGTGCCAGCAGCTCTCAGGGGTCCAATGGCTACACCTTC.

The rearrangement joins TRBV4-1 to TRBJ1-2; 9 positions agree with TRBD1. V shed 1 base, J shed 4 bases, and the junction held 4 bases outside the gene matches. Germline V gene sequence: CDR1 MGHRA, CDR2 YSYEKL. This CDR3 has 15 residues. DNA of the CDR3: TGCGCCAGCAGCCAAGCCGGGACAGGGATCTATGGCTACACCTTC. This sequence encodes CASSQAGTGIYGYTF.

This clone was seen just once. The chain has TRBV19 and TRBJ1-1; D remains unclear. This CDR3 spans 14 amino acids. V was shortened by 7 bases and J by 4 bases, with 16 bases between the two germline ends. Germline V gene data show CDR1 as LNHDA and CDR2 as SQIVND (reference sequence). The CDR3 DNA reads TGTGCCAGTACCCAAAGACGGTACAGCACTGAAGCTTTCTTT. Protein product: CASTQRRYSTEAFF. Full variable domain (missing parts from reference TRBV19 and TRBJ1-1): DGGITQSPKYLFRKEGQNVTLSCEQNLNHDAMYWYRQDPGQGLRLIYYSQIVNDFQKGDIAEGYSVSREKKESFPLTVTSAQKNPTAFYLCASTQRRYSTEAFFGQGTRLTVV.

V usage is TRBV19 and J usage is TRBJ1-4; D ambiguous. CDR3 size: 13 residues. CDR1 and CDR2 from the germline V gene are LNHDA and SQIVND (reference sequence). V was trimmed by 6 bases and J by 5 bases, leaving 10 bases between them. In DNA, the CDR3 is TGTGCCAGTAGCCGGTCTACCAATGAAAAACTGTTTTTT. This sequence encodes CASSRSTNEKLFF.

The DNA of the CDR3 is TGTGCCAGCAGGGAATACACCGGGGAGCTGTTTTTT. It yields the protein CASREYTGELFF. The chain carries TRBV27 and TRBJ2-2; D gene ambiguous. Trimming removed 6 bases at V and 3 bases at J, with 5 bases between. CDR1 is MNHEY, CDR2 SMNVEV, per germline (reference sequence). The CDR3 length is 12 residues.

The chain joins TRBV29-1 to TRBJ1-2; no definite D call. The CDR3 totals 12 residues. V was cut by 1 base and J by 4 bases, with 7 bases left in between. The germline gives CDR1 SQVTM, CDR2 ANQGSEA. CDR3 sequence reads: CSVEAAVYGYTF. CDR3 nucleotide sequence: TGCAGCGTTGAAGCGGCCGTCTATGGCTACACCTTC.

The rearrangement links TRBV30 to TRBJ1-1; weak D call: TRBD1 (5 bases). The CDR3 consists of 15 residues. Trimming pared 0 bases from V and 2 bases from J, leaving 13 bases between. Per the germline V gene, CDR1 is GTSNPN and CDR2 is SVGIG (reference sequence). CDR3 nucleotide sequence: TGTGCCTGGAGTGTACCGACCAGGGACAACACTGAAGCTTTCTTT. Its protein is CAWSVPTRDNTEAFF.

The rearrangement joins TRBV5-6 to TRBJ2-2; D gene unclear. CDR3 length: 15 amino acids. Germline CDR1 SGHDT, CDR2 YYEEEE. Trimming took off 0 bases at V and 5 bases at J, with 11 bases between the two ends. CDR3 protein: CASSLGRRETGELFF. The CDR3 coding sequence is TGTGCCAGCAGCTTGGGTCGCAGAGAGACCGGGGAGCTGTTTTTT.

The V gene is TRBV18, the J gene TRBJ1-2, with a tentative D call TRBD1 (6 bases). Germline V gives CDR1 KGHSH, CDR2 LQKENI. The CDR3 has 14 residues. The V and J ends lost 3 bases and 4 bases respectively, with 12 bases between them. CDR3: CASSPVGGGYGYTF. CDR3 nucleotides: TGTGCCAGCTCACCTGTCGGGGGCGGCTATGGCTACACCTTC.

A single count supports this clone. The chain joins TRBV28 to TRBJ2-3; D perhaps matches TRBD2 (6 bases). This CDR3 region has 16 residues. The V end was cut by 3 bases, the J end by 1 base, with 14 bases between. The V gene's germline CDR1 is MDHEN and CDR2 SYDVKM. CDR3 protein: CASSLAGRLGTDTQYF. In nucleotides, the CDR3 is TGTGCCAGCAGTTTGGCCGGGAGACTTGGCACAGATACGCAGTATTTT.

CDR3 sequence: CSVEDKRGRDFSAEAFF. The CDR3 nucleotides are TGCAGCGTTGAAGATAAAAGGGGTAGAGATTTTTCTGCTGAAGCTTTCTTT. The chain employs TRBV29-1 and TRBJ1-1, with D possibly matching TRBD1 (5 bases). CDR3 length: 17 amino acids. Trimming removed 0 bases at V and 6 bases at J, with 23 bases between. The V gene's germline CDR1 is SQVTM and CDR2 ANQGSEA.